The 23 T cell receptor beta chains listed next were all sequenced from one sample in a study of T cell repertoires in aging, cancer and after chemotherapy (dated by TCRdb to between 2018 and 2021). TCRdb lists the instrument as Illumina MiSeq. Using a mixed TRB-A/B primer pool, multiplex touch-down PCR amplified rearranged TRB sequences covering the V, D and J segments. TCRdb reworked the public reads: Q25 trimming with fastp, MiXCR clone assembly, productive beta chains retained. Identical CDR3 proteins give one entry, which carries the most common genes and DNA. This sample lists about 19,000 distinct CDR3 sequences; 35% to 40% were detected once. Together, the top ten hold about a sixth of the sample. TCR beta rearrangements were amplified from genomic DNA isolated from peripheral blood, not from sorted cells or RNA. Material: blood. Receptors originate from a human donor with a solid tumor.

The chain has TRBV10-3 and TRBJ2-6; D unresolved. Trimming stripped 9 bases from V and 0 bases from J, with 9 bases between. CDR1 is ENHRY and CDR2 is SYGVKD in the germline V gene. The CDR3 covers 14 residues. CDR3 sequence reads: CAIRATSGANVLTF. For the CDR3, the DNA is TGTGCCATTAGGGCCACCTCTGGGGCCAACGTCCTGACTTTC.

The V and J genes are TRBV6-2 or TRBV6-3 and TRBJ1-5; TRBD1 matches at 7 bases. The CDR3 covers 16 residues. Germline CDR1 reads MNHEY; CDR2 reads SVGEGT. Trimming cost V 6 bases and J 3 bases; bases outside gene matches: 11. CDR3 sequence: CASSRRDSYVNQPQHF. CDR3 nucleotides: TGTGCCAGCAGCCGACGGGACAGTTATGTCAATCAGCCCCAGCATTTT.

This clonotype is labeled medium-sized (0.01 to 0.1%). CDR3 DNA sequence: TGTGCCACCAGCAGAGATGGCGGGGACACAGATACGCAGTATTTT. Translation: CATSRDGGDTDTQYF. The rearrangement links TRBV15 to TRBJ2-3; a weak D match, TRBD2 (6 bases). Germline lookup yields CDR1 LNHNV and CDR2 YYDKDF (reference sequence). This CDR3 has 15 residues. The V end was cut by 0 bases, the J end by 2 bases, with 9 bases between.

This clonotype turned up a few times. The V and J genes are TRBV7-6 and TRBJ2-5; D is uncertain. Germline values: CDR1 SGHVS, CDR2 FNYEAQ. V gave up 1 base and J gave up 1 base, with 10 bases separating them. This CDR3 is 15 amino acids long. The CDR3 DNA reads as TGTGCCAGCAGCTTAGATTGGACGACCCAAGAGACCCAGTACTTC. It translates to CASSLDWTTQETQYF.

The chain uses TRBV27 and TRBJ2-1; 13 bases map to TRBD2. This CDR3 has 17 amino acids. J lost 9 bases, V lost 6 bases, and 14 bases had no gene match. Germline CDR1 and CDR2: MNHEY and SMNVEV (reference sequence). CDR3 in amino acids: CASRLHLPGLAGAEQFF. The CDR3 bases are TGTGCCAGCAGATTACATCTACCAGGACTAGCGGGAGCTGAGCAGTTCTTC.

This clonotype was detected only a few times. The chain couples TRBV18 to TRBJ2-3; no firm D call. V was clipped by 1 base and J by 7 bases, with 18 bases between them. Per the germline V gene, CDR1 is KGHSH and CDR2 is LQKENI. CDR3 length equals 16 residues. The CDR3 bases are TGTGCCAGCTCACCACTGGAGAGGACCCTGTCGAATACGCAGTATTTT. Translated, it gives CASSPLERTLSNTQYF.

CDR3 DNA: TGTGCCACCAGTCCGGGGACAGGGGATGTCCGCAACACCGGGGAGCTGTTTTTT. This encodes CATSPGTGDVRNTGELFF. The chain has TRBV24-1 and TRBJ2-2; 10 positions match TRBD1. Germline V gene lookup returns CDR1 KGHDR and CDR2 SFDVKD. V dropped 6 bases and J dropped 2; count of bases not matched to a gene: 11. The CDR3 contains 18 residues.

In this sample, this clonotype turned up a few times. The chain employs TRBV18 and TRBJ1-2; 7 nucleotides match TRBD1. V shed 3 bases and J 3 bases; nucleotides not matched to a gene: 4. CDR1 and CDR2 (germline): KGHSH, LQKENI. This CDR3 contains 14 residues. CDR3 protein: CASSPSGGDYGYTF. Here the CDR3 DNA reads TGTGCCAGCTCACCCTCAGGGGGAGACTATGGCTACACCTTC.

This clonotype was seen a handful of times. The V and J genes are TRBV24-1 and TRBJ2-1; D might be TRBD1 (5 bases). V gave up 5 bases and J gave up 2 bases, with 18 bases separating them. Germline V gives CDR1 KGHDR, CDR2 SFDVKD. This CDR3 has 17 residues. The CDR3 DNA is TGTGCCACCAGTGGCGTCTCAGTTAGGGGAACCTACAATGAGCAGTTCTTC. Its translation: CATSGVSVRGTYNEQFF.

In its sample, this clonotype was seen a few times. The J gene is TRBJ2-3, the V gene TRBV7-9; no definite D call. Trimming pared 5 bases from V and 2 bases from J, leaving 14 bases between. Germline values: CDR1 SEHNR, CDR2 FQNEAQ (reference sequence). The CDR3 runs to 15 residues. As DNA, the CDR3 is TGTGCCAGCAGCCCAGCTGGCGGAGTCACAGATACGCAGTATTTT. Its protein product is CASSPAGGVTDTQYF.

This clonotype was counted between two and nine times. This chain links TRBV6-5 with TRBJ2-3, with TRBD2 matching over 8 bases. The CDR3 length is 17 residues. V was pared by 4 bases and J by 6 bases, with 15 bases of the junction left unmatched. Per germline, CDR1 MNHEY and CDR2 SVGAGI. The chain's CDR3 is CASSSDLSGGLPDTQYF. CDR3 DNA: TGTGCCAGCAGTTCCGATTTGTCGGGAGGGCTTCCGGATACGCAGTATTTT.

By proportion, this clonotype is medium-sized. This chain joins TRBV6-2 or TRBV6-3 and TRBJ2-3; 12 bases align to TRBD2. Germline loops: CDR1 MNHEY, CDR2 SVGEGT. The junction had 5 bases not matched to a gene; V was cut back by 6 bases and J by 4 bases. The CDR3 totals 15 residues. The CDR3 is CASRRLAGDSDTQYF. The CDR3, as DNA: TGTGCCAGCAGACGACTAGCGGGGGATTCAGATACGCAGTATTTT.

V gene TRBV19 combines with J gene TRBJ1-5; D is ambiguous. CDR1 LNHDA and CDR2 SQIVND come from the germline V gene (reference sequence). V was clipped by 1 base and J by 4 bases, with 11 bases between them. There are 15 residues in the CDR3. The CDR3 region is CASSIGTTPNQPQHF. As DNA, the CDR3 is TGTGCCAGTAGTATAGGCACCACTCCGAATCAGCCCCAGCATTTT.

The gene calls are TRBV7-9 and TRBJ2-7; the D call may be TRBD1 or TRBD2 (5 bases each). The length of the CDR3 is 12 residues. Germline V gene data show CDR1 as SEHNR and CDR2 as FQNEAQ (reference sequence). Trimming took off 5 bases at V and 6 bases at J, with 11 bases between the two ends. CDR3 in amino acids: CASSPGLREQYF. The CDR3 DNA reads as TGTGCCAGCAGCCCGGGGCTTCGCGAGCAGTACTTC.

This chain joins TRBV27 and TRBJ2-3; 9 nucleotides match TRBD2. This CDR3 has 15 amino acids. Losses at the gene ends were 8 bases for V and 4 bases for J; bases not matched to a gene: 10. Germline CDR1 MNHEY, CDR2 SMNVEV (reference sequence). Here the CDR3 reads CASRGERGVADTQYF. CDR3 nucleotide sequence: TGTGCCAGCCGGGGGGAGCGGGGGGTGGCAGATACGCAGTATTTT.

This clonotype appeared a few times. The genes are TRBV14 and TRBJ1-5, with D perhaps TRBD1 (5 bases). Trimming took 1 base from V and 9 from J, leaving 19 bases between them. The CDR3 spans 16 residues. CDR1 and CDR2 (germline): SGHDN, FVKESK. CDR3 nucleotides: TGTGCCAGCAGCCAAGCACAGGCCCACCCATTACGGCCCCAGCATTTT. Translated, it gives CASSQAQAHPLRPQHF.

The sample holds a few counts of this clonotype. The rearrangement links TRBV5-6 to TRBJ2-1; D perhaps matches TRBD2 (6 bases). CDR1 and CDR2 from the germline V gene are SGHDT and YYEEEE. This CDR3 contains 14 residues. Trimming took off 4 bases at V and 5 bases at J, with 13 bases between the two ends. CDR3 sequence reads: CASSPGLGNNEQFF. Here the CDR3 DNA reads TGTGCCAGCAGCCCGGGACTGGGAAACAATGAGCAGTTCTTC.

This chain links TRBV6-2 or TRBV6-3 with TRBJ2-5, with TRBD1 identical over 7 bases. Trimming at V came to 6 bases and at J to 1 base, leaving 5 bases not matched to a gene. The V gene's germline CDR1 is MNHEY and CDR2 SVGEGT. There are 14 residues in the CDR3. This CDR3 reads CASSYGQVQETQYF. CDR3 nucleotides: TGTGCCAGCAGCTATGGACAGGTCCAAGAGACCCAGTACTTC.

This clonotype was found a few times. The chain is built from TRBV6-5 and TRBJ2-3, with 9 positions matching TRBD1. V lost 9 bases to trimming and J lost 5 bases; unmatched junction nucleotides: 6. Germline V gene sequence: CDR1 MNHEY, CDR2 SVGAGI. The CDR3 consists of 13 residues. The CDR3 region is CASWTGVGDTQYF. CDR3 sequence (DNA): TGTGCCAGTTGGACAGGGGTTGGAGATACGCAGTATTTT.

Of note for this clonotype: The germline gene is not matched at one end of the junction; a read error may be the cause. CDR3 sequence (DNA): TGTGCCAGTAGTGATGAATCCGGGAAAACAGCTGGGGGCAAAAACATTGAGTACTTC. This sequence encodes CASSDESGKTAGGKNIEYF. The rearrangement links TRBV19 to TRBJ2-4; D is possibly TRBD1 (6 bases). The CDR3 contains 19 residues. From germline, CDR1 is LNHDA and CDR2 SQIVND (reference sequence).

The chain has TRBV5-1 and TRBJ2-1; 8 bases are a match to TRBD1. The CDR3 runs to 15 residues. V gave up 5 bases and J gave up 0 bases; unmatched junction bases: 4. Germline values: CDR1 SGHRS, CDR2 YFSETQ. The CDR3 nucleotides are TGCGCCAGCAGTCGCGGACAGGGCTCCTACAATGAGCAGTTCTTC. Translation: CASSRGQGSYNEQFF.

DNA of the CDR3: TGTGCCAGCAGGGGACAGGGAACTACTGGAAACACCATATATTTT. Translation: CASRGQGTTGNTIYF. V is TRBV6-5 and J is TRBJ1-3, with TRBD1 identical over 9 bases. CDR1 is MNHEY and CDR2 is SVGAGI in the germline V gene. V lost 6 bases, J lost 2 bases, and 5 bases stayed unmatched. The CDR3 is 15 amino acids.

The rearrangement uses TRBV30 and TRBJ1-6; D unresolved. V was shortened by 2 bases and J by 8 bases, with 10 bases between the two germline ends. The CDR3 has 13 residues. The germline CDR1 and CDR2 sequences are GTSNPN and SVGIG (reference sequence). The CDR3 bases are TGTGCCTGGAGTAAGGACGGGGATTCACCCCTCCACTTT. Its protein is CAWSKDGDSPLHF.